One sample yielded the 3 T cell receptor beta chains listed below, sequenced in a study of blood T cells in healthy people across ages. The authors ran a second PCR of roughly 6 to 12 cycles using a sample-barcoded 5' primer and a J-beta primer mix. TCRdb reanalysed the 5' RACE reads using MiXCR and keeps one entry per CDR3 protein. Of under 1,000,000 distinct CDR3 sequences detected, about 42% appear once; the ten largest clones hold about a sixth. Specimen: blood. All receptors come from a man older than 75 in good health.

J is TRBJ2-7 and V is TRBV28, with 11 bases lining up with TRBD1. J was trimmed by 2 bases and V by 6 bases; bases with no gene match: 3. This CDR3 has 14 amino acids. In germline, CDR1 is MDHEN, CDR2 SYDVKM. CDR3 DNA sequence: TGTGCCAGCAGCCGGACAGGGGGCCCCTACGAGCAGTACTTC. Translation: CASSRTGGPYEQYF. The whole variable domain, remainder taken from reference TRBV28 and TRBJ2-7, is DVKVTQSSRYLVKRTGEKVFLECVQDMDHENMFWYRQDPGLGLRLIYFSYDVKMKEKGDIPEGYSVSREKKERFSLILESASTNQTSMYLCASSRTGGPYEQYFGPGTRLTVT.

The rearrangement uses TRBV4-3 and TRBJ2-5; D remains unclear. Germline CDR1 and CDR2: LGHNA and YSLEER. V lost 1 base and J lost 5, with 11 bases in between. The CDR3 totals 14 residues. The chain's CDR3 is CASSQGLVLETQYF. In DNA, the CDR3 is TGCGCCAGCAGCCAAGGCCTGGTGTTGGAGACCCAGTACTTC.

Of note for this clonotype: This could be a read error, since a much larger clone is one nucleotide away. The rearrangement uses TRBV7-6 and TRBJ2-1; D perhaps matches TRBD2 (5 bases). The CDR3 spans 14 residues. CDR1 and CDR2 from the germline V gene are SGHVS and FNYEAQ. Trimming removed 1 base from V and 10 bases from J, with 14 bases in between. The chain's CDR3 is CASSLGRGRYEQFF. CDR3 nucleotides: TGTGCCAGCAGCTTAGGGAGAGGGAGATACGAGCAGTTCTTC.